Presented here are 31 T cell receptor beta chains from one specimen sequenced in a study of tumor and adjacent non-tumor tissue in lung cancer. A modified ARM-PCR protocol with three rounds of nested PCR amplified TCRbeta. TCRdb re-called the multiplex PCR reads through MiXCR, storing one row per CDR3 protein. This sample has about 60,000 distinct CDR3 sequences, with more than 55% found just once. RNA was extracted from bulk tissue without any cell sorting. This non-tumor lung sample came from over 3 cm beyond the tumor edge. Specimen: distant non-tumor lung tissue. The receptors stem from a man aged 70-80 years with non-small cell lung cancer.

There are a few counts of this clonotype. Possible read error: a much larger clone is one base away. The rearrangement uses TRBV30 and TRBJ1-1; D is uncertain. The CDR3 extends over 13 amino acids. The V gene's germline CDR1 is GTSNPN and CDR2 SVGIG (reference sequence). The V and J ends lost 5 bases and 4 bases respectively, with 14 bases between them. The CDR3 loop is CAWCWREGTEAFF. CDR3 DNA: TGTGCCTGGTGTTGGAGGGAGGGCACTGAAGCTTTCTTT.

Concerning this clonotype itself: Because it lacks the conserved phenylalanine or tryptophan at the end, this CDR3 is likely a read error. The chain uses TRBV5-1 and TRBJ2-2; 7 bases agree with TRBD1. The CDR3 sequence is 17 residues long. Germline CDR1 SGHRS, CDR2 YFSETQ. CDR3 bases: TGCGCCAGCAGCCCCGAAGGGGGCACCCTCGACACCGGGGAACTGTTTTCT. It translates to CASSPEGGTLDTGELFS.

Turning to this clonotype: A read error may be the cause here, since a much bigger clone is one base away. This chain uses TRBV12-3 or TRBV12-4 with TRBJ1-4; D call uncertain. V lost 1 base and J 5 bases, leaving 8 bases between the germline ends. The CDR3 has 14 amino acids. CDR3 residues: CASSLGAANEKLFF. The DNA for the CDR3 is TGTGCCAGCAGTTTAGGGGCCGCGAATGAAAAACTGTTTTTT.

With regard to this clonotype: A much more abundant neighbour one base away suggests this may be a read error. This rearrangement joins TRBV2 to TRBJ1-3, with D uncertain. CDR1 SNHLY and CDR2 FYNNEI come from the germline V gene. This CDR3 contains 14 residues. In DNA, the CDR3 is TGTGCCAGCAGTGAAGGGGGAGGAGGAAGCACCATATATTTT. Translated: CASSEGGGGSTIYF.

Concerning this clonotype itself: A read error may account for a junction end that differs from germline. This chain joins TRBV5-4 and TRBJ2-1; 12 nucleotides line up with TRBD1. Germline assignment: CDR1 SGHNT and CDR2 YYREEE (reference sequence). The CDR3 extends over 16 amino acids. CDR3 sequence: CASSSGTGGRYNERFF. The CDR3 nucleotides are TGTGCCAGCAGCTCGGGGACAGGGGGCAGATACAATGAGCGGTTCTTC.

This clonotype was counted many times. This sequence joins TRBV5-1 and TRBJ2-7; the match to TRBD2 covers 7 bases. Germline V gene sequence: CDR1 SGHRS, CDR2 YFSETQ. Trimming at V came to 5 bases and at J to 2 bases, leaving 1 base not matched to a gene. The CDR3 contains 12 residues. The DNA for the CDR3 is TGCGCCAGCAGGGGGGGGACCTACGAGCAGTACTTC. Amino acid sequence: CASRGGTYEQYF.

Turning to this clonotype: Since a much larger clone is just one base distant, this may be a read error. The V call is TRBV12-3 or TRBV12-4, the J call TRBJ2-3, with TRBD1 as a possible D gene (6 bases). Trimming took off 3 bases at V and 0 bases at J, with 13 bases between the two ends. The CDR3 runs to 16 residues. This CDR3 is CASSFAQGVSTDTQYF. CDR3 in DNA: TGTGCCAGCAGTTTTGCACAGGGTGTTAGCACAGATACGCAGTATTTT.

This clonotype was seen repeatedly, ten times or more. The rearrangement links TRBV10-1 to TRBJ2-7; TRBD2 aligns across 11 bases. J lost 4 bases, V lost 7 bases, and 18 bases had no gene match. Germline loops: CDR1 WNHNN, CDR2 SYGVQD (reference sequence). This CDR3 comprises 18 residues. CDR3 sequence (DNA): TGCGCCAGCAAGCGATATCCATTTACTAGCGGGAGATCATACGAGCAGTACTTC. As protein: CASKRYPFTSGRSYEQYF.

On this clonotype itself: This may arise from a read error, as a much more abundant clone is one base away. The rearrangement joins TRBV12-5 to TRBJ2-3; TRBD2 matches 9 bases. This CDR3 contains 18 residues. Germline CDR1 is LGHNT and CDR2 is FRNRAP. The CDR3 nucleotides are TGTGCTAGTGGTTTGGCCCCTAGCGGGACAGCTAGCACAGATACGCGGTATTTT. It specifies CASGLAPSGTASTDTRYF. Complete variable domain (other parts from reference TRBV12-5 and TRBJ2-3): DARVTQTPRHKVTEMGQEVTMRCQPILGHNTVFWYRQTMMQGLELLAYFRNRAPLDDSGMPKDRFSAEMPDATLATLKIQPSEPRDSAVYFCASGLAPSGTASTDTRYFGPGTRLTVL.

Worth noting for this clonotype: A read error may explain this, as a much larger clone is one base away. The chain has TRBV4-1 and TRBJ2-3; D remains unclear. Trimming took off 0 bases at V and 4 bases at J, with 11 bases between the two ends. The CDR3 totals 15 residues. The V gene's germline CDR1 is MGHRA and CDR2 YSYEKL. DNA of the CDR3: TGCGCCAGCAGCCAAGATGGTCTATGCCCAGATACGCAGTATTTT. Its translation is CASSQDGLCPDTQYF.

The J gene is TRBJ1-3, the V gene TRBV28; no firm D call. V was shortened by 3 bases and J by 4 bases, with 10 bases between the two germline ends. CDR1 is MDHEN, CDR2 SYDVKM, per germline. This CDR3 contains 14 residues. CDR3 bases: TGTGCCAGCAGTTTTCGAAATTCCGGAAACACCATATATTTT. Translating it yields CASSFRNSGNTIYF.

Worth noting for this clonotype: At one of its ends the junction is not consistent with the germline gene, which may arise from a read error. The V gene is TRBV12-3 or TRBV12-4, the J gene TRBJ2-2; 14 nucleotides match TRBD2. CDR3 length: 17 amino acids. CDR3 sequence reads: CASRRTSGGPNTGELFF. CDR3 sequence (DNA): TGCGCCAGTAGAAGGACTAGCGGGGGGCCAAACACCGGGGAGCTGTTTTTT.

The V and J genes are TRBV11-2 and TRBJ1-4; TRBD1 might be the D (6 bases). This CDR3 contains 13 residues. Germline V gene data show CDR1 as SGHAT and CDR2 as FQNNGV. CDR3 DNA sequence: TGTGTCGGCAGCAATCAATACAGGGTAAAACTGTTTTTT. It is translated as CVGSNQYRVKLFF.

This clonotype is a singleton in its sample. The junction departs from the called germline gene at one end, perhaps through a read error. In nucleotides, the CDR3 is TGTGCCAGCAGCTCCGCTCCGGGACATGGGAACACCGGGGAGCTCTTTTTT. It encodes CASSSAPGHGNTGELFF. This chain links TRBV11-2 with TRBJ2-2; D perhaps matches TRBD1 (6 bases). Germline CDR1 reads SGHAT; CDR2 reads FQNNGV. The CDR3 consists of 17 residues.

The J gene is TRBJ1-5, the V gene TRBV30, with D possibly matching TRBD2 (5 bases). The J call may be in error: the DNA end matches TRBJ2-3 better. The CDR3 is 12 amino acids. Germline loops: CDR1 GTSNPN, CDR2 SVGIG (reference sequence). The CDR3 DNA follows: TGTGCCTGGAGTTTACGGGATCAGCCCCAGTATTTT. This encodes CAWSLRDQPQYF.

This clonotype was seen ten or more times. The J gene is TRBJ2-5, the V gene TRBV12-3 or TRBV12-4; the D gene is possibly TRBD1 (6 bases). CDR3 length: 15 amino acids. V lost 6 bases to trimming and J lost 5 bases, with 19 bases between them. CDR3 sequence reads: CASRGSGQVPETQYF. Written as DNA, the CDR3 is TGTGCCAGCAGGGGATCGGGACAAGTGCCCGAGACCCAGTACTTC.

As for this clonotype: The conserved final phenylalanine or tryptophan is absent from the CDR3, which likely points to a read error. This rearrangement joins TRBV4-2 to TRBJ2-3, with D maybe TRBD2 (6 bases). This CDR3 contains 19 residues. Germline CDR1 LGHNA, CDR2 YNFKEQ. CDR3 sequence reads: CASSPRGALHSGSTYTQYL. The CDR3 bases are TGTGCCAGCAGCCCTCGAGGGGCCCTGCATAGCGGAAGCACATATACGCAGTATCTT.

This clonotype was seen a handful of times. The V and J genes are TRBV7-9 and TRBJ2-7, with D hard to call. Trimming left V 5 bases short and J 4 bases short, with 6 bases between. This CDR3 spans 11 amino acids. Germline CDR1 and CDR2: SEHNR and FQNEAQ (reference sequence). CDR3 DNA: TGTGCCAGCAGCGCGGCTTACGAGCAGTACTTC. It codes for CASSAAYEQYF.

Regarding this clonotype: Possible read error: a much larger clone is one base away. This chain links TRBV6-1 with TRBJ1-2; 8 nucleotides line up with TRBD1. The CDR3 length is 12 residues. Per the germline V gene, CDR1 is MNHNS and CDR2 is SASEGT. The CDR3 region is CASRWTGSGYIF. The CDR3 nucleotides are TGTGCCAGCAGATGGACAGGGTCGGGCTACATCTTC.

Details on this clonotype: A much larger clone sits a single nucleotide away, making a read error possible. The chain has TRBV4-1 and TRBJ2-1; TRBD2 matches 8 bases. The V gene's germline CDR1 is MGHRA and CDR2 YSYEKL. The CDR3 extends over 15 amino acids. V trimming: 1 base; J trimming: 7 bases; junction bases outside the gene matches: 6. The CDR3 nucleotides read TGCGCCAGCAGCCAAGGCAATAGCGGGATGAATGAGCAGTTCTTC. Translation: CASSQGNSGMNEQFF.

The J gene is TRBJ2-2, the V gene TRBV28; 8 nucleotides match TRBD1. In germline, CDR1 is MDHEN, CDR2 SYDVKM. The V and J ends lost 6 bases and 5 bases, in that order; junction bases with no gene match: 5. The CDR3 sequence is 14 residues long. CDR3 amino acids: CASRDRDFTGELFF. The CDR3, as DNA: TGTGCCAGCAGGGACAGGGACTTTACCGGGGAGCTGTTTTTT. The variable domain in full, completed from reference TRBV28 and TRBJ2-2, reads DVKVTQSSRYLVKRTGEKVFLECVQDMDHENMFWYRQDPGLGLRLIYFSYDVKMKEKGDIPEGYSVSREKKERFSLILESASTNQTSMYLCASRDRDFTGELFFGEGSRLTVL.

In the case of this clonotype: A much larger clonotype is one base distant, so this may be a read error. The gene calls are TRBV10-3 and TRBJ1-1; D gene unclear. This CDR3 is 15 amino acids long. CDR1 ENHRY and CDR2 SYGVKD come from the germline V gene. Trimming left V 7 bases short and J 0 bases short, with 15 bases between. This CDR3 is CAITQDGSMNTEAFF. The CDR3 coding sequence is TGTGCCATCACTCAGGATGGCAGCATGAACACTGAAGCTTTCTTT.

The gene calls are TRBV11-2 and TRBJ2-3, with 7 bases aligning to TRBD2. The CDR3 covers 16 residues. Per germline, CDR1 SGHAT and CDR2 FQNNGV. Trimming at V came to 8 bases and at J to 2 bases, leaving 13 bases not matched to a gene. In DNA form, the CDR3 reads TGTGCCAGCGGCGCACAACAAGGGAGGGACACAGATACGCAGTATTTT. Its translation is CASGAQQGRDTDTQYF.

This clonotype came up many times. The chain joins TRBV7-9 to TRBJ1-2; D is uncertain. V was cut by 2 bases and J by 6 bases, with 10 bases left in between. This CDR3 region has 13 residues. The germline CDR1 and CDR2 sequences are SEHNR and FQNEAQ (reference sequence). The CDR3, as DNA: TGTGCCAGCAGCTTAAAAGGGTACGATGGCTACACCTTC. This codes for CASSLKGYDGYTF.

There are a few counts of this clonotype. CDR3 bases: TGTGCCAGCAGCGCTGGTCAGGGTTTAGCAAATACGCAGTATTTT. Translating it yields CASSAGQGLANTQYF. The J gene is TRBJ2-3, the V gene TRBV11-2; D may be TRBD1 (5 bases). Trimming left V 5 bases short and J 7 bases short, with 19 bases between. The CDR3 has 15 residues. Germline V lookup: CDR1 SGHAT, CDR2 FQNNGV.

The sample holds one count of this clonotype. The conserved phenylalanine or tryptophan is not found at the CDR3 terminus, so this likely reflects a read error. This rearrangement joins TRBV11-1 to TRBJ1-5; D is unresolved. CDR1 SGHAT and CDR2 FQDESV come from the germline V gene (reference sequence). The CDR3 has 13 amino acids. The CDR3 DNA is TGTGCCAGCAGCTTATCTTCGTATCAGTCCCAGCATTAT. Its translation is CASSLSSYQSQHY.

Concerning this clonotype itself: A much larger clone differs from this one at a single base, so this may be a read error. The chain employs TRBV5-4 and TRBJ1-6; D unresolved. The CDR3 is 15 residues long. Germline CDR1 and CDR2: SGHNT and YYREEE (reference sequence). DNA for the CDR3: TGTGCCAGCGGCTTGGGGTCGCCGATGAATTCACCCCTCCACTTT. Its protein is CASGLGSPMNSPLHF.

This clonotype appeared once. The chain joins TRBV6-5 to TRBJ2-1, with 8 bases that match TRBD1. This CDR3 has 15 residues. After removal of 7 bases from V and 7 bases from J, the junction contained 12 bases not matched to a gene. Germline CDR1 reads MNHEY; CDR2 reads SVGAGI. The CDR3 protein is CASNPGTGRHNEQFF. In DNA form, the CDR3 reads TGTGCCAGCAATCCCGGGACAGGTCGCCATAATGAGCAGTTCTTC.

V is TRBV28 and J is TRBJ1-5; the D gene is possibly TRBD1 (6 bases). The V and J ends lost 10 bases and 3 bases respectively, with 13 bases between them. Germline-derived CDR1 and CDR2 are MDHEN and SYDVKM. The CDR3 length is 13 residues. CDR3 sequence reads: CATRGGHNQPQHF. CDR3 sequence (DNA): TGTGCCACCCGGGGGGGCCACAATCAGCCCCAGCATTTT.

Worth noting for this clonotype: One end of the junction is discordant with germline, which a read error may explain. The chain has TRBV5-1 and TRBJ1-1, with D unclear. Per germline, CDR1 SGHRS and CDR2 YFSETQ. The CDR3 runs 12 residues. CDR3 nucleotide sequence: TGTGCCAGCAGCTGGTCGGGAGTTGAAGCTTTCTTT. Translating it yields CASSWSGVEAFF.

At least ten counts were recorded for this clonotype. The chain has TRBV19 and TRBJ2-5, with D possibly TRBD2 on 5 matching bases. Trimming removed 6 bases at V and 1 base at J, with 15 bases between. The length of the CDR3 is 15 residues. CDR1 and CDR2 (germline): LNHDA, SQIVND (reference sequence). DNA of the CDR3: TGTGCCAGTAGCAGAGGGCTCTCACCCCAAGAGACCCAGTACTTC. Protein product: CASSRGLSPQETQYF.